This TCR beta chain emerged from a study of blood T cell repertoires in COVID-19 (dated by TCRdb to between 2020 and 2021). Study-wide context: Collaborator samples came from the United States, Italy and Spain and covered acute and convalescent phases of COVID-19. The prospective study material was composed of cDNA or gDNA derived from T cells, B-cell-depleted T cells, or PBMCs. Deeply sampled blood TCRbeta repertoires from subjects exposed to, actively infected with, or recovered from COVID-19 were included in the dataset. A freely available public database, intended as a resource for researchers studying the immune response to SARS-CoV-2, is where the repertoires were released. The samples were drawn from the first 160 participants of the ongoing ImmuneRACE study and from under 1,500 subjects provided by 6 global collaborators. The sample metadata nearly always contained a de-identified subject ID, COVID-19 status, age in years and sex. Where available, HLA class I and class II types were taken from metadata supplied by the sample provider and were not determined by assay-based typing. Broad study findings and their caveats: Clinical and demographic metadata were provided uncurated, with the amount varying by source and participant.

Inclusive of the bounding cysteine and phenylalanine, the CDR3 is 14 residues long. CDR3 DNA only is kept here, 42 bases in frame from base 1. V and J are trimmed by 6 bases and 4 bases, and the gene matches miss 5 bases of the junction. As encoded in the germline V gene (reference sequence), CDR1 is SEHNR while CDR2 is FQNEAQ. Collaborating institutions collected whole blood in K2EDTA tubes following their own protocols. For TCRbeta analysis, collaborator samples were shipped as frozen whole blood, as isolated PBMCs, or as DNA extracted from either sample type. A note on this clone: Its antigen is not yet known. Base qualities were left out, and no much larger clone turns up one base away.

TCRbeta CDR3 regions were amplified from genomic DNA by means of the immunoSEQ Assay, a bias-controlled multiplex PCR. Turning to the authors' computational methods: The number of nucleated cells in each sample was estimated from the amplification of reference gene primers within the assay. Sequence reads were collapsed and filtered to measure the absolute abundance of every unique TCRbeta CDR3 rearrangement. For each sample, productive Simpson clonality was calculated by taking the square root of Simpson's diversity index across productive rearrangements. In TCRdb, the immuneACCESS table is reduced to in-frame sequences with V and J assigned. These tables do not hold every clone; where another copy was compared, an unresolved V gene accounts for under half, and the others remain unexplained. The V and J calls and clone size are taken from that table; D and trimming were inferred from the DNA. Across this sample there are under 200,000 clones, with 70% to 90% seen only once. The leading ten clones occupy 9.8% of the sample.

The chain is assembled from TRBV7-9 and TRBJ2-7; 11 nucleotides in the junction match TRBD2. Sequencing used peripheral blood. The TCR sequence derives from a woman of 80 years or more with acute or convalescent COVID-19. The CDR3 reads CASRPTSGSYEQYF. The sequence in DNA is TGTGCCAGCAGACCTACTAGCGGGAGTTACGAGCAGTACTTC.